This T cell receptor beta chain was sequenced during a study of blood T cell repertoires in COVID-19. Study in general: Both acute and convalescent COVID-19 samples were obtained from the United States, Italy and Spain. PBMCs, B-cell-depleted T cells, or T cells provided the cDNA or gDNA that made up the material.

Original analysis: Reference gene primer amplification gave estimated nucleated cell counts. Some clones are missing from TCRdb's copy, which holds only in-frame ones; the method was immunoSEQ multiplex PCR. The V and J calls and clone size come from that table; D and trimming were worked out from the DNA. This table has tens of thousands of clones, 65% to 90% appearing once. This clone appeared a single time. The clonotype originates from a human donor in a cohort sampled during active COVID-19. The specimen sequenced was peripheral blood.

This CDR3 reads CATSEGGTSQETQYF. As DNA, the CDR3 is TGTGCCACCAGTGAGGGCGGGACTAGCCAAGAGACCCAGTACTTC. J is TRBJ2-5 and V is TRBV24-1; 8 positions agree with TRBD2. CDR3 length: 15 amino acids. With 4 bases clipped from V and 1 base from J, the junction kept 4 bases outside the gene matches. Germline V gene data show CDR1 as KGHDR and CDR2 as SFDVKD.